This T cell receptor beta chain was captured in a study of cytomegalovirus exposure and HLA in healthy donors. PCR primers comprised 60 Vbeta and 13 Jbeta primers. Sequencing used immunoSEQ multiplex PCR; TCRdb keeps in-frame clones, though not all of them. The table records approximately 210,000 clones, 87% of them present only once. General observations from the study: The study labeled under 200 TCR beta chains cytomegalovirus-associated.

Germline V CDR1 and CDR2: SGHDN, FVKESK. Trimming took 0 bases from V and 3 from J; bases not matched to a gene: 10. The CDR3 extends over 17 amino acids. To note about this clone: Its antigen remains unknown.

The sequenced sample consisted of PBMCs. This receptor was identified in a man under 40 in good health and CMV-seronegative. The rearrangement joins TRBV14 to TRBJ2-5, with 7 bases identical to TRBD2. CDR3 DNA: TGTGCCAGCAGCCAAGACCTTGGGGACTACTTTAAAGAGACCCAGTACTTC. It yields the protein CASSQDLGDYFKETQYF.